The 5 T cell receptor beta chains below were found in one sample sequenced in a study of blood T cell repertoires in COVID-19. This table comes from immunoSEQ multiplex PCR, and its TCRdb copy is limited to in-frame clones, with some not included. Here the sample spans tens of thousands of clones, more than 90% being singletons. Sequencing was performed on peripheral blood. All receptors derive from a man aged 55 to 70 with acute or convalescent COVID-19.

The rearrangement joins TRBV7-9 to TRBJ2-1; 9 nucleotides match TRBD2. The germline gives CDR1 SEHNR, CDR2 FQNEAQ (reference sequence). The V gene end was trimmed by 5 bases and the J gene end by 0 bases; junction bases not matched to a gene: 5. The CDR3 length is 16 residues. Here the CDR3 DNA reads TGTGCCAGCAGCGCCCGTAGCGGGAGCTCCTACAATGAGCAGTTCTTC. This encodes CASSARSGSSYNEQFF.

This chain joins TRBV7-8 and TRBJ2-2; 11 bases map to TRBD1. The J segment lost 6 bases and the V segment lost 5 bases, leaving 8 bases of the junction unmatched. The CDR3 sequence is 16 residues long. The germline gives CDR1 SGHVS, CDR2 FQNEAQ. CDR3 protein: CASSLGTGGNSGELFF. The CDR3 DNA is TGTGCCAGCAGCCTAGGGACAGGGGGAAACTCCGGGGAGCTGTTTTTT.

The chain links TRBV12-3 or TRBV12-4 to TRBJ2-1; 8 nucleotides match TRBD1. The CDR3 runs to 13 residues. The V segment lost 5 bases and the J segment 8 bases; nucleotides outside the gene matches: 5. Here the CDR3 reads CASSRDRLDEQFF. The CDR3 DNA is TGTGCCAGCAGTCGGGACAGGTTGGATGAGCAGTTCTTC.

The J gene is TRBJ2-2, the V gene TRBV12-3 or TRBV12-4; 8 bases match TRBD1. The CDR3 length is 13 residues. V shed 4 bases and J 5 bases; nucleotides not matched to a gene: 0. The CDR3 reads CASSWTGTGELFF. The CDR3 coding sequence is TGTGCCAGCAGTTGGACAGGGACCGGGGAGCTGTTTTTT.

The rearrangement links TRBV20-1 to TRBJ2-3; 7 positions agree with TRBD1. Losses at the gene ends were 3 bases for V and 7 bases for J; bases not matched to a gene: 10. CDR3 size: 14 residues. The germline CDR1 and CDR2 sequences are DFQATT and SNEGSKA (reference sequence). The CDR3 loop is CSASFDSRGNTQYF. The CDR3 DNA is TGCAGTGCTAGTTTTGACTCCAGGGGGAATACGCAGTATTTT.